Sequencing of this T cell receptor (beta chain) was carried out in a study of shared clonotypes between healthy human individuals. None of the donors, who were healthy HIV-negative adults, had recently had acute infections or vaccinations. For this clone: Its antigen is unknown.

The protocol was immunoSEQ multiplex PCR, while the TCRdb copy is restricted to in-frame clones and leaves out a portion. The sample lists some 690,000 clones, around 90% occurring once. The study, taken as a whole, reports: Clonotype sharing among donors was thought likely to change with sequencing depth. All-four-donor shared clonotypes had higher generation probabilities than non-shared clonotypes did.

CDR1 and CDR2 from the germline V gene are LNHDA and SQIVND (reference sequence). The CDR3 is 15 residues long. Trimming removed 0 bases from V and 3 bases from J, with 11 bases in between. The chain links TRBV19 to TRBJ1-1; unclear D gene. Sequencing used memory CD8+ T cells from PBMCs. Subset given: CD45RO+ cells pooled with CCR7-negative TemRA cells. This TCR came from a man between 18 and 35 years old in good health. Some clones in this sample may be carry-over from other donors' samples. The CDR3 coding sequence is TGTGCCAGTAGTATAGACCTTTTGGTGGACACTGAAGCTTTCTTT. Translated, it gives CASSIDLLVDTEAFF. Full variable domain (outside the CDR3, taken from reference TRBV19 and TRBJ1-1): DGGITQSPKYLFRKEGQNVTLSCEQNLNHDAMYWYRQDPGQGLRLIYYSQIVNDFQKGDIAEGYSVSREKKESFPLTVTSAQKNPTAFYLCASSIDLLVDTEAFFGQGTRLTVV.